What follows are 18 T cell receptor beta chains derived from one specimen sequenced in a study of tumor-infiltrating lymphocytes in primary liver carcinoma. The researchers produced TCR beta cDNA from around 500 ng total RNA with a constant-region primer. Three-round nested multiplex PCR performed with slightly modified ARM-PCR produced the TCR beta libraries. TRBV1-TRBV30 forward primers and a C-beta reverse primer were used in the first two PCR rounds, which each ran for approximately 9 cycles. TCRdb re-called the multiplex PCR reads through MiXCR, storing one row per CDR3 protein. This sample has about 210,000 distinct CDR3 sequences, with roughly 80% found just once. The study co-extracted DNA and RNA from about 19-30 mg of unsorted bulk tissue. The sequenced sample was tumor tissue from primary liver carcinoma. These receptors all stem from a man between 35 and 55 years old with primary liver carcinoma and hepatitis B virus infection.

On this clonotype itself: No conserved phenylalanine or tryptophan ends this CDR3, so it is likely a read error. This rearrangement joins TRBV29-1 to TRBJ2-7; D tentatively reads TRBD1 or TRBD2 (5 bases each). The CDR3 runs to 16 residues. In germline, CDR1 is SQVTM, CDR2 ANQGSEA. The CDR3 DNA sequence: TGCGGCGTCATGACATCTGGGACCGGCACTCCCTACGAGCAGTACTCC. It specifies CGVMTSGTGTPYEQYS.

As regards this clonotype: At one of its ends the junction is not consistent with the germline gene, which may arise from a read error. The chain employs TRBV6-1 and TRBJ1-4; D call uncertain. The CDR3 has 16 amino acids. The germline CDR1 and CDR2 sequences are MNHNS and SASEGT. CDR3 sequence (DNA): TGTACCAGCAGTGGAGCGGGTCTGGCAACTAATGAAAAACTGCTTTTT. Amino acids: CTSSGAGLATNEKLLF.

On this clonotype: One end of the junction fails to match germline, which may point to a read error. V usage is TRBV6-6 and J usage is TRBJ1-2; D gene unclear. Germline V gene data show CDR1 as MNHNY and CDR2 as SVGAGI (reference sequence). The CDR3 loop spans 14 amino acids. The CDR3 sequence: CASYEEPANYGFSF. CDR3 nucleotide sequence: TGTGCCTCCTATGAGGAGCCAGCTAACTATGGCTTCAGCTTC.

The CDR3 nucleotides read TGTGCCATCAGGGCTCCCTCCGGGACTAGCCTTACGTTTGGCGAGCAGTACTTC. This translates into CAIRAPSGTSLTFGEQYF. The chain links TRBV10-3 to TRBJ2-7, with 9 bases that match TRBD2. V trimming: 6 bases; J trimming: 6 bases; junction bases outside the gene matches: 21. Germline CDR1 reads ENHRY; CDR2 reads SYGVKD. This CDR3 is 18 amino acids long.

The V gene is TRBV5-1, the J gene TRBJ2-3, with D possibly called TRBD1 or TRBD2 (5 bases each). The ends were cut back, 4 bases at V and 3 bases at J, with 15 bases in the middle. Looked up from germline, CDR1 is SGHRS and CDR2 is YFSETQ. The CDR3 is made up of 15 amino acids. This CDR3 reads CASSGETVMTDTQYF. In DNA form, the CDR3 reads TGCGCCAGCAGCGGGGAGACAGTGATGACAGATACGCAGTATTTT.

In its sample, this clonotype was seen once. One end of the junction fails to match germline, which may point to a read error. The chain carries TRBV9 and TRBJ2-1; 12 bases match TRBD2. Per germline, CDR1 SGDLS and CDR2 YYNGEE. The CDR3 covers 16 residues. CDR3 sequence: CASSSRTSGTRNKQFF. The CDR3 nucleotides read TGTGCTAGCAGCTCCCGGACTAGCGGGACAAGAAATAAGCAGTTCTTC.

For this clonotype: This CDR3 is missing its conserved last phenylalanine or tryptophan, likely due to a read error. V usage is TRBV6-2 or TRBV6-3 and J usage is TRBJ2-5; 12 bases agree with TRBD2. The germline V gene has CDR1 MNHEY and CDR2 SVGEGT. This CDR3 has 15 amino acids. The CDR3 reads CARSYSTSGSETQYL. DNA for the CDR3: TGTGCCAGAAGTTACTCGACTAGCGGGAGTGAGACCCAGTACTTA.

V and J are TRBV5-6 and TRBJ2-4, with 8 positions matching TRBD2. This CDR3 region has 15 residues. The trim removed 1 base at V and 12 bases at J, leaving 12 bases unmatched. Looked up from germline, CDR1 is SGHDT and CDR2 is YYEEEE. The chain's CDR3 is CASSLQAGVSDTQYF. CDR3 nucleotide sequence: TGTGCCAGCAGCTTGCAAGCGGGAGTCTCGGACACTCAGTACTTC.

A note on this clonotype: Lacking the conserved final phenylalanine or tryptophan, this CDR3 likely reflects a read error. The CDR3 nucleotides are TGTGCCAGCAGCATAAGGGGACTCCGATCCTACAATGAGCAGTTCTCC. It is translated as CASSIRGLRSYNEQFS. The chain is built from TRBV11-1 and TRBJ2-1; the D gene is possibly TRBD2 (6 bases). Germline CDR1 reads SGHAT; CDR2 reads FQDESV (reference sequence). V gave up 5 bases and J gave up 1 base, with 15 bases separating them. The CDR3 is made up of 16 amino acids.

A word on this clonotype: The junction shows a germline mismatch at one end, possibly a read error. This chain uses TRBV4-1 with TRBJ2-7; possibly TRBD1 for D (6 bases). Germline CDR1 and CDR2: MGHRA and YSYEKL. This CDR3 spans 17 amino acids. Here the CDR3 DNA reads TGCACCAGCAGCCAGACTGCCGGCACAGGGCCGTGGTACGAGCAGTACTTC. It translates to CTSSQTAGTGPWYEQYF.

Turning to this clonotype: The CDR3 end shows no conserved phenylalanine or tryptophan, and so a read error is likely. The V gene is TRBV4-1, the J gene TRBJ1-1, with D unclear. The CDR3 is 14 residues long. Trimming shortened V by 0 bases and J by 9 bases, and 14 bases separated the two germline ends. The V gene's germline CDR1 is MGHRA and CDR2 YSYEKL. Written as DNA, the CDR3 is TGCGCCAGCAGCCAAGACCCGCGGACGGGTAAAGCTTTCATT. As protein: CASSQDPRTGKAFI.

Comments on this clonotype: At one boundary the junction diverges from the germline segment, which might be a read error. The J gene is TRBJ2-7, the V gene TRBV7-8; no firm D call. Looked up from germline, CDR1 is SGHVS and CDR2 is FQNEAQ. CDR3 size: 15 residues. The CDR3 reads CASSFSASFNYERYF. For the CDR3, the DNA is TGTGCCAGCAGCTTCAGTGCTAGTTTTAACTACGAGCGGTACTTC.

V usage is TRBV28 and J usage is TRBJ2-7; D call uncertain. Germline V lookup: CDR1 MDHEN, CDR2 SYDVKM. The V and J ends lost 3 bases and 13 bases respectively, with 16 bases between them. The length of the CDR3 is 12 residues. The CDR3 loop is CASSFQLYAQYF. The CDR3 coding sequence is TGTGCCAGCAGTTTTCAGCTATATGCGCAATACTTC.

This clonotype came up once. At one end the junction does not follow the germline gene, possibly because of a read error. The CDR3 spells CSGEGLDYAYTF. The CDR3 region has the DNA TGCAGCGGAGAAGGATTGGACTATGCCTACACCTTC. The rearrangement joins TRBV29-1 to TRBJ1-2, with D unclear. CDR3 length equals 12 residues. Germline V lookup: CDR1 SQVTM, CDR2 ANQGSEA.

This clonotype was counted many times. This chain links TRBV5-5 with TRBJ2-1, with 8 bases fitting TRBD1. The CDR3 extends over 18 amino acids. The V gene end was trimmed by 1 base and the J gene end by 6 bases; junction bases not matched to a gene: 15. CDR1 SGHKS and CDR2 YYEKEE come from the germline V gene (reference sequence). The CDR3 DNA reads TGTGCCAGCAGCTTGTACGTGTTGGTAGGACAGGGTAGCAATGAGCAGTTCTTC. Translation gives CASSLYVLVGQGSNEQFF. Looking up the rest from reference TRBV5-5 and TRBJ2-1 gives the full variable domain: DAGVTQSPTHLIKTRGQQVTLRCSPISGHKSVSWYQQVLGQGPQFIFQYYEKEERGRGNFPDRFSARQFPNYSSELNVNALLLGDSALYLCASSLYVLVGQGSNEQFFGPGTRLTVL.

Concerning this clonotype: The junction departs from germline at one end; a sequencing error may be responsible. This chain uses TRBV14 with TRBJ2-2; the D gene is possibly TRBD2 (5 bases). CDR1 and CDR2 (germline): SGHDN, FVKESK. The CDR3 runs to 13 residues. CDR3 amino acids: CASSRSSNGELIF. DNA for the CDR3: TGTGCCAGCAGTCGGTCGTCCAACGGGGAGCTGATTTTT.

In the case of this clonotype: Given a much more abundant clone one base away, this may be a read error. J is TRBJ2-1 and V is TRBV7-9, with 12 bases that match TRBD2. Germline V gene data show CDR1 as SEHNR and CDR2 as FQNEAQ (reference sequence). The CDR3 runs 19 residues. Trimming took 7 bases from V and 0 from J; bases not matched to a gene: 13. The CDR3 sequence is CASNGSGLAGQTSYNEQFF. CDR3 nucleotides: TGTGCCAGCAACGGCTCCGGACTAGCGGGACAAACCTCCTACAATGAGCAGTTCTTC.

About this clonotype: At one of its ends the junction is not consistent with the germline gene, which may arise from a read error. The chain recombines TRBV10-2 with TRBJ2-1; D possibly corresponds to TRBD2 (6 bases). Looked up from germline, CDR1 is WSHSY and CDR2 is SAAADI. The CDR3 totals 11 residues. CDR3 DNA sequence: TGCACCAGCAGCACTAGCAATGAACAGTTCTTC. It translates to CTSSTSNEQFF.